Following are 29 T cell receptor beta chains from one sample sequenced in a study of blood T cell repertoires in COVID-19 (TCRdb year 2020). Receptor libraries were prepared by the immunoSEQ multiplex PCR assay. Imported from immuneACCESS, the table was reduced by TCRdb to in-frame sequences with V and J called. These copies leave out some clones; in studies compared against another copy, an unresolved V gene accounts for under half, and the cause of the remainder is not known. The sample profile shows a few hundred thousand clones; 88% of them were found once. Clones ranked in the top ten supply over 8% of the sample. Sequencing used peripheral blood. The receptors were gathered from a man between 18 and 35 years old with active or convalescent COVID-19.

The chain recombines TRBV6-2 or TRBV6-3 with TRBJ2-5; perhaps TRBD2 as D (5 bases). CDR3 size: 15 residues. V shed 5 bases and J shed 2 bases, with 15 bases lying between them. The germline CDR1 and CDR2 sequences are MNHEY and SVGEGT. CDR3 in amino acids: CASSDASWEQETQYF. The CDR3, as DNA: TGTGCCAGCAGTGACGCCTCCTGGGAGCAAGAGACCCAGTACTTC.

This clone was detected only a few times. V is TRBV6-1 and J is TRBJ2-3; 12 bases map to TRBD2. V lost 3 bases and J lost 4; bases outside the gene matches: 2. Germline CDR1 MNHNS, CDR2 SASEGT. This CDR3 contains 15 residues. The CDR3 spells CASSETSGGADTQYF. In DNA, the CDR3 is TGTGCCAGCAGTGAGACTAGCGGGGGTGCAGATACGCAGTATTTT.

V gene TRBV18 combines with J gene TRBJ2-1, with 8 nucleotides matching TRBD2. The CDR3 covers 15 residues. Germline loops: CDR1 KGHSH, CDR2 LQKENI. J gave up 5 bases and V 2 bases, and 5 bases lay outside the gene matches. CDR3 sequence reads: CASSPSTGGDNEQFF. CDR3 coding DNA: TGTGCCAGCTCACCATCGACCGGGGGGGACAATGAGCAGTTCTTC.

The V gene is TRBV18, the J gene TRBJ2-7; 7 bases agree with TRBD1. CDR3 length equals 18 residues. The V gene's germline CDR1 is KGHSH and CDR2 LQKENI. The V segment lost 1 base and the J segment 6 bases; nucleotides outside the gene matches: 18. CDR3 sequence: CASSPRGRTTGSASEQYF. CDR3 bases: TGTGCCAGCTCACCACGGGGGCGCACGACAGGGAGCGCCTCCGAGCAGTACTTC. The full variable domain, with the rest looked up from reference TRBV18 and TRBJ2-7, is NAGVMQNPRHLVRRRGQEARLRCSPMKGHSHVYWYRQLPEEGLKFMVYLQKENIIDESGMPKERFSAEFPKEGPSILRIQQVVRGDSAAYFCASSPRGRTTGSASEQYFGPGTRLTVT.

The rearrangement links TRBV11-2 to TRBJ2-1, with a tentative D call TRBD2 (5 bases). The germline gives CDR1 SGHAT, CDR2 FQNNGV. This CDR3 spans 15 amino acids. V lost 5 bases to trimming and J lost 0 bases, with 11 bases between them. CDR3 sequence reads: CASSPPTNSYNEQFF. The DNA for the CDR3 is TGTGCCAGCAGCCCGCCGACTAACTCCTACAATGAGCAGTTCTTC.

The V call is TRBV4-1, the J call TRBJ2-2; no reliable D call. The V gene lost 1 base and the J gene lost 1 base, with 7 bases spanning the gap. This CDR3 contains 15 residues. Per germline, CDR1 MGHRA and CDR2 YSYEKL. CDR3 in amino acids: CASSQGSGNTGELFF. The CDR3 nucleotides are TGCGCCAGCAGCCAAGGGTCAGGGAACACCGGGGAGCTGTTTTTT.

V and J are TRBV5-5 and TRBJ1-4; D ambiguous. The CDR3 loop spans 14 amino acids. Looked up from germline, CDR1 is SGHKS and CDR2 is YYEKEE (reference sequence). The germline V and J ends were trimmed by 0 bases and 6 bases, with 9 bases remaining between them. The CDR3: CASSLVEAYEKLFF. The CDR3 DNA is TGTGCCAGCAGCTTGGTTGAGGCCTATGAAAAACTGTTTTTT. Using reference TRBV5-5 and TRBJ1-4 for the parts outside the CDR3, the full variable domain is DAGVTQSPTHLIKTRGQQVTLRCSPISGHKSVSWYQQVLGQGPQFIFQYYEKEERGRGNFPDRFSARQFPNYSSELNVNALLLGDSALYLCASSLVEAYEKLFFGSGTQLSVL.

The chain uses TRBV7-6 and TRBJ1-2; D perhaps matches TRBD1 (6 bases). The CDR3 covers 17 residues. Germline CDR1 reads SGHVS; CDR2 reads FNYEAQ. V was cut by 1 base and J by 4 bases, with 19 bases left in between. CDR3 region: CASSLEPQGKGGYGYTF. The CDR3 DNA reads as TGTGCCAGCAGCTTAGAACCCCAGGGGAAAGGGGGCTATGGCTACACCTTC.

The CDR3 loop is CAISPIQEYGYTF. The CDR3 DNA is TGTGCCATCAGTCCGATACAGGAGTATGGCTACACCTTC. This chain links TRBV10-3 with TRBJ1-2; possible D gene TRBD1, 5 bases. Germline assignment: CDR1 ENHRY and CDR2 SYGVKD. There are 13 residues in the CDR3. Deletions cut 5 bases from V and 5 bases from J, with 12 bases between.

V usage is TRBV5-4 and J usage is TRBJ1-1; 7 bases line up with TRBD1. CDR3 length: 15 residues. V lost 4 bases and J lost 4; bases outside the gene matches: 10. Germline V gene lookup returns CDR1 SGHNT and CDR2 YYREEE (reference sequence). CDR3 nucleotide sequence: TGTGCCAGCAGCACTACGAGACAGGGAGGCACTGAAGCTTTCTTT. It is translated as CASSTTRQGGTEAFF.

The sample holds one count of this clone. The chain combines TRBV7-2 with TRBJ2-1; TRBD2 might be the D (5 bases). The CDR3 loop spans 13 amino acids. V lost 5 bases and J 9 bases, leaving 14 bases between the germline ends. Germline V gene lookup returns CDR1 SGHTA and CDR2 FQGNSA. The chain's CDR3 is CASSPRTGGEQFF. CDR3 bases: TGTGCCAGCAGCCCCCGTACTGGAGGTGAGCAGTTCTTC. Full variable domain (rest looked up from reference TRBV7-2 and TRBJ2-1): GAGVSQSPSNKVTEKGKDVELRCDPISGHTALYWYRQSLGQGLEFLIYFQGNSAPDKSGLPSDRFSAERTGGSVSTLTIQRTQQEDSAVYLCASSPRTGGEQFFGPGTRLTVL.

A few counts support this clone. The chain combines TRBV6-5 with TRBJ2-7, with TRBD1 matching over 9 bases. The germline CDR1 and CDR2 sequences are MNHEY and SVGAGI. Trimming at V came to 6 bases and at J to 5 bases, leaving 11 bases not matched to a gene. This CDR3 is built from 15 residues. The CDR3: CASRRGTGLDHEQYF. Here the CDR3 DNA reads TGTGCCAGCAGGCGTGGGACAGGGCTTGACCACGAGCAGTACTTC.

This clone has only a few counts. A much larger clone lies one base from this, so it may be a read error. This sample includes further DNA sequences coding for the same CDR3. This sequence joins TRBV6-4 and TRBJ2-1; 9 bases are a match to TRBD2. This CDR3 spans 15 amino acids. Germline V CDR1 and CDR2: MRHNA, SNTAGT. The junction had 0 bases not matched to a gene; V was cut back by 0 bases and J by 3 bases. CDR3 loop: CASSDSAGGYNEQFF. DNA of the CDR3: TGTGCCAGCAGTGACTCAGCGGGGGGCTACAATGAGCAGTTCTTC.

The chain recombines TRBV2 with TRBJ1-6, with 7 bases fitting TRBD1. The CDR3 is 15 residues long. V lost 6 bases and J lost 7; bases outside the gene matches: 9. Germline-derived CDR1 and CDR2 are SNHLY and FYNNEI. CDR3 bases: TGTGCCAGCAGGCTACCGGGACAGCGAAATTCACCCCTCCACTTT. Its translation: CASRLPGQRNSPLHF.

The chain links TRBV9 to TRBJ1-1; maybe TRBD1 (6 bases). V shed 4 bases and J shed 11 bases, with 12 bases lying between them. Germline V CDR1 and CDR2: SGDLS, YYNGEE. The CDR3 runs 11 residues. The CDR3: CASSPQGKAFF. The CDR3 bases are TGTGCCAGCAGCCCACAGGGTAAGGCTTTCTTT.

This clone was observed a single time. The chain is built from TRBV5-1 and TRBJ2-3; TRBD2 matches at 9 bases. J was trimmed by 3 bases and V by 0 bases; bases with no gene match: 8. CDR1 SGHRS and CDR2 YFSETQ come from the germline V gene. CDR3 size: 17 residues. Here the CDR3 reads CASSLAPARGGTDTQYF. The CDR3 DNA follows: TGCGCCAGCAGCTTGGCCCCTGCGCGGGGGGGAACAGATACGCAGTATTTT.

The CDR3 reads CASSLDRGRDLFF. CDR3 bases: TGTGCCAGCAGCTTAGACAGGGGAAGAGATCTGTTTTTT. This sequence joins TRBV11-2 and TRBJ1-4; possible D gene TRBD1, 6 bases. There are 13 residues in the CDR3. Trimming cost V 0 bases and J 14 bases, with 13 bases left between them. Per germline, CDR1 SGHAT and CDR2 FQNNGV.

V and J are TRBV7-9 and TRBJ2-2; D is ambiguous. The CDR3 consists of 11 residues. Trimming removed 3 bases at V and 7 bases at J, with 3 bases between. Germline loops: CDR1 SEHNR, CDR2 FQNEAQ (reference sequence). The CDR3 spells CASSFGGELFF. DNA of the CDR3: TGTGCCAGCAGCTTCGGCGGGGAGCTGTTTTTT.

The chain's CDR3 is CASSQSWDSNYEQYF. The CDR3 region has the DNA TGCGCCAGCAGCCAGAGTTGGGACAGTAACTACGAGCAGTACTTC. The chain combines TRBV4-3 with TRBJ2-7; the match to TRBD1 covers 7 bases. Trimming took 3 bases from V and 3 from J; bases not matched to a gene: 8. The CDR3 runs to 15 residues. Germline CDR1 reads LGHNA; CDR2 reads YSLEER.

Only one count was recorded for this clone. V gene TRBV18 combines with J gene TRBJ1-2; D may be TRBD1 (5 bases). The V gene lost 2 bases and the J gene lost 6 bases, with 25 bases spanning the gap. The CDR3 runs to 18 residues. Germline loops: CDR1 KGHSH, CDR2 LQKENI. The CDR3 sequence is CASSPNPTAGSVLHGYTF. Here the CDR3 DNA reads TGTGCCAGCTCACCAAACCCCACGGCAGGGTCGGTATTGCATGGCTACACCTTC.

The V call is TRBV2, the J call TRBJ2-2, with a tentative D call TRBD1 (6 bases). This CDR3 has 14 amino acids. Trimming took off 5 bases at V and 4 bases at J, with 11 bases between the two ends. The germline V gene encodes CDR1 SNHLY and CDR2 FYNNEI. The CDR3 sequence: CASSSGVSTGELFF. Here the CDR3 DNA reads TGTGCCAGCAGTTCAGGGGTGAGCACCGGGGAGCTGTTTTTT.

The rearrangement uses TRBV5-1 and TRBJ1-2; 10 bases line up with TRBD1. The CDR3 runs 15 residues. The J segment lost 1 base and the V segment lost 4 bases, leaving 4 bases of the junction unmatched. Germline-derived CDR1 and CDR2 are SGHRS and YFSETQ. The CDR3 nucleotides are TGCGCCAGCAGCGATGGGACAGGGGATAACTATGGCTACACCTTC. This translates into CASSDGTGDNYGYTF.

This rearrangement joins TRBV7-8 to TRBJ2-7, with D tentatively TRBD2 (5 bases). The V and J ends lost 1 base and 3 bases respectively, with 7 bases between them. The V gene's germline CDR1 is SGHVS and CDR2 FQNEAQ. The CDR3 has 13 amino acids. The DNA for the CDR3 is TGTGCCAGCAGCTTAGGAGGGTACTACGAGCAGTACTTC. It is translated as CASSLGGYYEQYF.

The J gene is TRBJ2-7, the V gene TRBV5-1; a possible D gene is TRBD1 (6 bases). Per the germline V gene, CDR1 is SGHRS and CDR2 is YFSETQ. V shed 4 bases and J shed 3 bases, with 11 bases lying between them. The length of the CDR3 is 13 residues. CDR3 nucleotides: TGCGCCAGCAGCCACTCGACAGGCTACGAGCAGTACTTC. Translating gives CASSHSTGYEQYF.

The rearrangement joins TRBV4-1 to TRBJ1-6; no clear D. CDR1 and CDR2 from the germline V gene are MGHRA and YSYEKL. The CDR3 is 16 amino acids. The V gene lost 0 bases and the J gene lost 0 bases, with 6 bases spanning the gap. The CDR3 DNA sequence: TGCGCCAGCAGCCAAGAAACAGCCTCCTATAATTCACCCCTCCACTTT. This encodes CASSQETASYNSPLHF.

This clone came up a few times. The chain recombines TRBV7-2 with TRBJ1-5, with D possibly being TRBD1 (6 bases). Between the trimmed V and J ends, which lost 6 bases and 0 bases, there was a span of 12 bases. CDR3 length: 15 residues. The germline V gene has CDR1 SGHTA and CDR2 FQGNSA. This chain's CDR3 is CASSPTGLSNQPQHF. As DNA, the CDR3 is TGTGCCAGCAGTCCGACAGGCCTTAGCAATCAGCCCCAGCATTTT. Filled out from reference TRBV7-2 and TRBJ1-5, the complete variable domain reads GAGVSQSPSNKVTEKGKDVELRCDPISGHTALYWYRQSLGQGLEFLIYFQGNSAPDKSGLPSDRFSAERTGGSVSTLTIQRTQQEDSAVYLCASSPTGLSNQPQHFGDGTRLSIL.

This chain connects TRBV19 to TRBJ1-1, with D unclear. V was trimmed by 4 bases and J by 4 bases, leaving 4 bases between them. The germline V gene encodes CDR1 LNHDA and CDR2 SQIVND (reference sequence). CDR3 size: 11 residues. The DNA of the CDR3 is TGTGCCAGTAGTACCGTCACTGAAGCTTTCTTT. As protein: CASSTVTEAFF.

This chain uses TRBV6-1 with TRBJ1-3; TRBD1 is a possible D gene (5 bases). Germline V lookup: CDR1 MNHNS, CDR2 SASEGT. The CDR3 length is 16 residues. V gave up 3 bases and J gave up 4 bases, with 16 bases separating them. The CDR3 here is CASSEVGAGRGNTIYF. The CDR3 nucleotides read TGTGCCAGCAGTGAGGTCGGTGCAGGGAGGGGAAACACCATATATTTT.

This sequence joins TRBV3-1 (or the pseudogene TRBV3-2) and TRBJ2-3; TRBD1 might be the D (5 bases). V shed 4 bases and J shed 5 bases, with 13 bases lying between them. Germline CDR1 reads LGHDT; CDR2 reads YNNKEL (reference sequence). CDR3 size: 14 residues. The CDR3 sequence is CASSPGHTRDTQYF. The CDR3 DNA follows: TGTGCCAGCAGCCCCGGACATACTCGAGATACGCAGTATTTT.